This T cell receptor (beta chain) is drawn from a study of Ad26.COV2.S vaccination and SARS-CoV-2 variants. The method was immunoSEQ multiplex PCR; TCRdb's version includes in-frame clones alone and lacks a portion of them. In the table there are around 450,000 clones, 89% of which are singletons. As for treatment: 19 received Ad26.COV2.S at low or high dose, single or two shots; roughly five received placebo; per-sample allocation not given. Samples analyzed were those drawn on day 63 after the first vaccine or placebo injection. The CDR3 loop spans 17 amino acids. Germline V CDR1 and CDR2: KGHSY, FQNENV. Trimming left V 1 base short and J 7 bases short, with 19 bases between. Concerning this clone: Antigen specificity is unknown.

Overall study findings and caveats: Recipients given vaccine exceeded placebo recipients in spike-specific TCR breadth.

The receptor was derived from a person aged 18 to 59 who received the Ad26.COV2.S COVID-19 vaccine or a placebo. The sample here was peripheral blood, taken in a trial of Ad26.COV2.S vaccine versus placebo. This sequence joins TRBV16 and TRBJ2-2; a possible D gene is TRBD2 (6 bases). The DNA of the CDR3 is TGTGCCAGCAGCCAATTTTCCCCGAGACTAGGCCGCGGGGAGCTGTTTTTT. It codes for CASSQFSPRLGRGELFF.